The entry below describes one T cell receptor beta chain. The entry originates in a study of cytomegalovirus exposure and HLA in healthy donors. The PCR made use of 60 Vbeta and 13 Jbeta primers. Assay used: immunoSEQ multiplex PCR; TCRdb lists only in-frame clones, some missing. The sample has 170,000 or so clones, 80% seen once; the top ten hold around 6.6%. CDR1 and CDR2 from the germline V gene are SGHTA and FQGTGA. Losses at the gene ends were 3 bases for V and 2 bases for J; bases not matched to a gene: 3. The CDR3 covers 16 residues. The receptor was derived from a male donor in good health and CMV-seropositive. Material: PBMCs. The chain recombines TRBV7-3 with TRBJ2-3; 12 nucleotides match TRBD2. The DNA of the CDR3 is TGTGCCAGCAGCTTCGGACTAGCGGGATCCACAGATACGCAGTATTTT. Residues: CASSFGLAGSTDTQYF. Looking up the rest from reference TRBV7-3 and TRBJ2-3 gives the full variable domain: GAGVSQTPSNKVTEKGKYVELRCDPISGHTALYWYRQSLGQGPEFLIYFQGTGAADDSGLPNDRFFAVRPEGSVSTLKIQRTERGDSAVYLCASSFGLAGSTDTQYFGPGTRLTVL.